This T cell receptor (beta chain) was obtained from a study of chemoradiotherapy in HPV16-positive cancers. Sequencing was performed with immunoSEQ multiplex PCR; in TCRdb, only in-frame clones are kept and a portion is missing. The sample has under 8,500 clones, 80% to 90% seen once. This clone was observed a handful of times. The antigen remains unidentified. Findings and limits, study-wide: Candidate HPV-specific clones and E7-related TCR motifs grew in tumor during treatment. Functional assays defining HPV-specific T cells used only two HPV16-positive patients. For HPV16-positive patients, expanding HPV-responsive T cells associated with longer recurrence-free survival.

The sequence derives from a human donor with HPV-associated anogenital cancer. Sequenced material: tumor tissue, taken from a patient who underwent chemoradiotherapy.

This CDR3 reads CAWSGTGGRETQYF. The CDR3 region has the DNA TGTGCCTGGAGTGGGACAGGGGGAAGAGAGACCCAGTACTTC. The chain links TRBV30 to TRBJ2-5, with 10 bases lining up with TRBD1. Germline CDR1 reads GTSNPN; CDR2 reads SVGIG (reference sequence). V shed 1 base, J shed 4 bases, and the junction held 3 bases outside the gene matches. The CDR3 runs to 14 residues.